This T cell receptor beta chain was profiled in a study of CD8 T cells in Susac syndrome. From blood CD8+ and CD4+ T cells, TCR beta sequences were generated. Relapsing-remitting disease, either stable or active, was present in the multiple sclerosis controls, who were treatment-naive patients. TEMRA cells were FACS-enriched, and CD8+ and CD4+ T cells were isolated negatively. RNA totalling about 0.45 to 1 ug underwent reverse transcription with random hexamers. An immunoSEQ multiplex PCR generated amplified TCR beta CDR3 products spanning 54 Vbeta and 13 Jbeta. In TCRdb, the immunoSEQ multiplex PCR reads were re-called with MiXCR into one record per CDR3 protein. The table records roughly 200,000 distinct CDR3 sequences, about 94% of them present only once. The germline gives CDR1 SGHTA, CDR2 FQGNSA. CDR3 length: 15 residues. J lost 2 bases, V lost 0 bases, and 2 bases had no gene match.

The chain uses TRBV7-2 and TRBJ2-7, with 9 bases aligning to TRBD1. The sequence derives from a human donor with multiple sclerosis. Sequencing was performed on CD4+ T cells from PBMCs. The CDR3 is CASSLATGGTYEQYF. The CDR3 DNA is TGTGCCAGCAGCTTAGCGACAGGGGGGACCTACGAGCAGTACTTC.